This T cell receptor (beta chain) was sequenced during a study of CD8 T cells in ankylosing spondylitis (dated 2017 in TCRdb). Turning to the overall study: T cell receptor beta repertoires were profiled in healthy donors and ankylosing spondylitis patients so that disease-linked TCR variants could be found. In total, the full study cohort was made up of over a hundred healthy donors and about two dozen ankylosing spondylitis patients. Peripheral blood was sampled, and synovial fluid was additionally collected from ankylosing spondylitis patients. Overall results and qualifications from the work: The disease-linked clones had a CD8+ phenotype and were found at relatively low frequencies in peripheral blood. Blood from ankylosing spondylitis patients appeared to be characterized by a TCR beta motif composed of eight highly homologous amino acid variants. Some TCR beta motif variants had previously been reported in synovial fluid and blood of reactive arthritis patients, which suggested common disease-initiation mechanisms. According to the report, matched synovial fluid samples from ankylosing spondylitis patients were significantly enriched for the disease-linked clones.

Measured from the cysteine to the phenylalanine, the CDR3 is 12 residues long. The DNA shown is the 36-base CDR3, in frame from base 1. V is cut by 6 bases and J by 3 bases, and the space between the germline ends is 6 bases. The germline V gene (reference sequence) specifies LGHDT as CDR1 and YNNKEL as CDR2. TCRdb records Illumina HiSeq 2500 as the sequencer. Quantitative 5'-RACE with molecular barcodes was used to prepare TCR beta libraries. The authors' analysis ran thus. Disease-linked TCR variants were identified with a new computational method built on a probabilistic model of VDJ rearrangement. TCRdb redid the processing of the public reads, applying fastp at Q25 and MiXCR, and retained in-frame beta chains. One record per CDR3 amino acid sequence lists the most common genes and DNA. The V and J calls were determined by TCRdb, not by the authors. In this sample the table shows 150,000 or so distinct CDR3 sequences, around a tenth of which occur a single time. Under 35% of the sample is taken by the ten largest.

This clonotype was found many times. Its specific antigen is unknown. There are no base qualities to consult, and no much larger clone falls within one base. The material sequenced was blood, either unsorted or a sorted T cell fraction (not recorded which). The rearranged segments are TRBV3-1 and TRBJ2-1; a confident D gene designation cannot be given. The TCR comes from a male donor with ankylosing spondylitis or in good health (not recorded which). The CDR3 protein sequence reads: CASRANYNEQFF. Here is the DNA: TGTGCCAGCAGGGCTAACTACAATGAGCAGTTCTTC.